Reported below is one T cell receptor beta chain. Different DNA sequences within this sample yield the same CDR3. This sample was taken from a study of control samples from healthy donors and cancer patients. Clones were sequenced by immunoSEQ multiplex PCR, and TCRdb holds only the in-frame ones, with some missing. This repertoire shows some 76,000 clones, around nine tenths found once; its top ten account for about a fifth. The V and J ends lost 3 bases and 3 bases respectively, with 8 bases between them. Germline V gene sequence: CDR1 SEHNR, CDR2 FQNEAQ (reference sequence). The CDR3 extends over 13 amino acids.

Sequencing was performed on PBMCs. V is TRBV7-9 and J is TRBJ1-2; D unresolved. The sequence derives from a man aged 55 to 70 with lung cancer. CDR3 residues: CASSFGRYYGYTF. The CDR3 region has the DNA TGTGCCAGCAGCTTCGGGCGCTACTATGGCTACACCTTC.